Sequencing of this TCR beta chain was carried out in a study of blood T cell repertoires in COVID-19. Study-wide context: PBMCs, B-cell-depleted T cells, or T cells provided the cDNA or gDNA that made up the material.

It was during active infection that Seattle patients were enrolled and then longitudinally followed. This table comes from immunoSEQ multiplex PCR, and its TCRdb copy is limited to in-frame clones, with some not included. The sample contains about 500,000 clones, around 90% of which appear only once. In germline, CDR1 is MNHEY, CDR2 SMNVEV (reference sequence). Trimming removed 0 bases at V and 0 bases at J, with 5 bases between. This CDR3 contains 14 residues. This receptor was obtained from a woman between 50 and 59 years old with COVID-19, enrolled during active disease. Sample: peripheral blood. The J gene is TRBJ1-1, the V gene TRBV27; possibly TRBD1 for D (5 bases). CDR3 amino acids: CASSLSRVNTEAFF. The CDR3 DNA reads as TGTGCCAGCAGTTTATCCAGGGTGAACACTGAAGCTTTCTTT.